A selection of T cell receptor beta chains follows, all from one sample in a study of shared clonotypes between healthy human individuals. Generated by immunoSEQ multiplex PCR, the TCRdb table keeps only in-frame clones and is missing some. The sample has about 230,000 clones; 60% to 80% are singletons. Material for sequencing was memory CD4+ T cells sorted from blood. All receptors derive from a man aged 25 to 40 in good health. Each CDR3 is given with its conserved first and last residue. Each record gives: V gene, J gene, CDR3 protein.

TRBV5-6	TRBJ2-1	CASSLVAGGPSHNEQFF
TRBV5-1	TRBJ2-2	CASSLGFGGVGNTGELFF
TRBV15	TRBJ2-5	CATSRMTLIYETQYF
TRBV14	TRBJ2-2	CASSLRLAGGTGELFF
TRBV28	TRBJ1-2	CASCRGTNYGYTF
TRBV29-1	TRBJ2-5	CSVVLLQAGETQYF
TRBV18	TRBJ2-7	CASSARRGYEQYF
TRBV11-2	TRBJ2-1	CASSQKADSYNEQFF
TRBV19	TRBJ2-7	CASSKDRVHEQYF
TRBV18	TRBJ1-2	CASSPNQQGNGYTF
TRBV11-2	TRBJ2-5	CASSHGTKETQYF
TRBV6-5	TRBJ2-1	CASSYKDPNEQFF
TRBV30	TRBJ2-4	CAWSVSTGNIQYF
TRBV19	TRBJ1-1	CASRTGGEGPEAFF
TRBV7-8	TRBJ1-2	CASSLTPQGGYGYTF
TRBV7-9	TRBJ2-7	CASSPLSDSYEQYF
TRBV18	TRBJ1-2	CASSPSRGHYGYTF
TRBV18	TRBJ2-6	CASSPSAGGANVLTF
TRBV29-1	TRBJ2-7	CSVRLAGVSYEQYF
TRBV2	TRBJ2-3	CASRWTSGSTDTQYF
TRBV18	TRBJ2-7	CASSPASYEQYF
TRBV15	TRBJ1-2	CATSRDRGVGYTF
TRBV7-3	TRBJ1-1	CASSSRWGTEAFF
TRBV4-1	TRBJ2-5	CASSRLPQETQYF
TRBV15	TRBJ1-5	CATSRGPAGEGPQHF
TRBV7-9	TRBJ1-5	CASSLGQGTSQHF
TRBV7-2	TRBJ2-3	CASSLASSIGGTQYF
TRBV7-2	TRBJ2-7	CASSSSTRFYEQYF
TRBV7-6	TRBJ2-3	CASRLLAVSGDDTQYF
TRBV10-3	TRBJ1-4	CAIKGDRAEKLFF
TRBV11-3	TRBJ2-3	CASSLTGGSTDTQYF
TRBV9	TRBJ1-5	CASSVSGLRNQPQHF
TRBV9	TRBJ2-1	CASSVNNEQFF
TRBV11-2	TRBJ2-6	CASSGVPGPWSGANVLTF
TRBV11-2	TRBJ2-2	CASSLEVSGRNTGELFF
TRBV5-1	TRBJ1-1	CASRTQGMNTEAFF
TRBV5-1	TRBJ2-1	CASSRTYNEQFF
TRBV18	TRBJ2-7	CASSPPATHYEQYF
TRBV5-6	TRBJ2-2	CASSRRTERPGELFF
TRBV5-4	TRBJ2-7	CASSSRTSGSGEQYF
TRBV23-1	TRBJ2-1	CASSPPGLSYNEQFF
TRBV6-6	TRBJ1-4	CASRRTGVEKLFF
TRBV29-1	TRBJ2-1	CSVSRYNEQFF
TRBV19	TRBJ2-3	CASSPLVGESTDTQYF